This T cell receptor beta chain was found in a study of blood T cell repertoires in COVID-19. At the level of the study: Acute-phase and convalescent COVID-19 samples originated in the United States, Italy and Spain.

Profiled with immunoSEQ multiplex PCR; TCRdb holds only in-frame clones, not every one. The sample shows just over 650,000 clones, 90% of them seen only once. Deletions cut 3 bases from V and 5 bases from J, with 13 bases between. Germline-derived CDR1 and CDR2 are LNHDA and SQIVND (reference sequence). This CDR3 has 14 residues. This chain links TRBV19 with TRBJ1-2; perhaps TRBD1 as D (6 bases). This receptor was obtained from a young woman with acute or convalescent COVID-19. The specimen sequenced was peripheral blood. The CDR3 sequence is CASSMMKGGYGYTF. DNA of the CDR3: TGTGCCAGTAGTATGATGAAGGGGGGGTATGGCTACACCTTC.